Below, 30 T cell receptor beta chains from the same sample are listed, as sequenced in a study of response to subunit inactivated influenza vaccine. One entry per CDR3 protein, called by TCRdb with MiXCR from the RT-PCR reads. Of 560,000 or so distinct CDR3 sequences listed, around 8% are singletons. Source: PBMCs from blood, taken roughly 24 months after vaccination. Source of these receptors: a man aged 50 to 69 who received an inactivated influenza vaccine.

This clonotype was seen more than once but under ten times. The chain uses TRBV20-1 and TRBJ1-2; no clear D. Between the trimmed V and J ends, which lost 1 base and 2 bases, there was a span of 8 bases. The CDR3 sequence is 13 residues long. The germline V gene encodes CDR1 DFQATT and CDR2 SNEGSKA (reference sequence). CDR3 residues: CSARGSTNYGYTF. CDR3 bases: TGCAGTGCTAGAGGATCCACCAACTATGGCTACACCTTC.

This clonotype was seen only a few times. The chain uses TRBV4-3 and TRBJ2-7; no clear D. There are 14 residues in the CDR3. In germline, CDR1 is LGHNA, CDR2 YSLEER. Trimming left V 2 bases short and J 4 bases short, with 12 bases between. In DNA, the CDR3 is TGCGCCAGCAGCCAATCGGTGGGCAGGTACGAGCAGTACTTC. It yields the protein CASSQSVGRYEQYF.

The V gene is TRBV7-7, the J gene TRBJ2-7; the D call may be TRBD1 or TRBD2 (5 bases each). V lost 1 base to trimming and J lost 3 bases, with 13 bases between them. Germline CDR1 is SSHAT and CDR2 is FNYEAQ (reference sequence). This CDR3 contains 15 residues. Written as DNA, the CDR3 is TGTGCCAGCAGCTTAGGGCCGGGACCTCTCTACGAGCAGTACTTC. Translated, it gives CASSLGPGPLYEQYF.

This clonotype has more than one count but fewer than ten. This chain uses TRBV4-2 with TRBJ2-3; D ambiguous. The CDR3 length is 16 residues. V lost 0 bases, J lost 0 bases, and 10 bases lay in between. Germline V gene lookup returns CDR1 LGHNA and CDR2 YNFKEQ. The CDR3 DNA sequence: TGTGCCAGCAGCCAAGATGGGCAGTATAGCACAGATACGCAGTATTTT. This gives the protein CASSQDGQYSTDTQYF.

In its sample, this clonotype was seen many times. J is TRBJ2-1 and V is TRBV6-1; TRBD2 agrees at 8 bases. Unmatched junction bases numbered 8, after V lost 3 bases and J lost 4 bases. From germline, CDR1 is MNHNS and CDR2 SASEGT. This CDR3 comprises 16 residues. The CDR3, as DNA: TGTGCCAGCAGTGACCCACTAGCGGAAAATTACAATGAGCAGTTCTTC. Protein product: CASSDPLAENYNEQFF.

The gene calls are TRBV4-3 and TRBJ1-4; D is undetermined. Between the trimmed V and J ends, which lost 0 bases and 14 bases, there was a span of 13 bases. In germline, CDR1 is LGHNA, CDR2 YSLEER. CDR3 length: 13 amino acids. The CDR3 DNA reads as TGCGCCAGCAGCCAAGAACTGGGATCAGTGCTGTTTTTT. Its translation is CASSQELGSVLFF.

The chain has TRBV29-1 and TRBJ2-7, with 7 bases lining up with TRBD1. The CDR3 is 13 amino acids. The trim removed 8 bases at V and 0 bases at J, leaving 7 bases unmatched. Germline-derived CDR1 and CDR2 are SQVTM and ANQGSEA. The CDR3 sequence is CSTRQGGSYEQYF. CDR3 DNA: TGCAGCACCCGACAGGGTGGCTCCTACGAGCAGTACTTC.

This sequence joins TRBV11-2 and TRBJ2-7, with a possible D match to TRBD2 (7 bases). The CDR3 is 15 amino acids. V gave up 2 bases and J gave up 3 bases, with 14 bases separating them. Germline V gene sequence: CDR1 SGHAT, CDR2 FQNNGV. The CDR3: CASSLLGGGHYEQYF. For the CDR3, the DNA is TGTGCCAGCAGCTTACTAGGGGGGGGGCACTACGAGCAGTACTTC. Drawing the rest from reference TRBV11-2 and TRBJ2-7, the complete variable domain is EAGVAQSPRYKIIEKRQSVAFWCNPISGHATLYWYQQILGQGPKLLIQFQNNGVVDDSQLPKDRFSAERLKGVDSTLKIQPAKLEDSAVYLCASSLLGGGHYEQYFGPGTRLTVT.

In this sample, this clonotype turned up many times. J is TRBJ1-6 and V is TRBV4-3; D not resolved. Germline-derived CDR1 and CDR2 are LGHNA and YSLEER. The CDR3 runs to 19 residues. The V end was cut by 0 bases, the J end by 0 bases, with 15 bases between. This CDR3 is CASSQDYYIQSSYNSPLHF. CDR3 nucleotide sequence: TGCGCCAGCAGCCAAGATTATTACATCCAGAGCTCCTATAATTCACCCCTCCACTTT.

This clonotype has more than one count but fewer than ten. V is TRBV20-1 and J is TRBJ1-3; 7 bases match TRBD1. The J segment lost 4 bases and the V segment lost 1 base, leaving 10 bases of the junction unmatched. Germline lookup yields CDR1 DFQATT and CDR2 SNEGSKA (reference sequence). The CDR3 totals 16 residues. The CDR3 loop is CSARGGYRGSGNTIYF. The CDR3 DNA reads as TGCAGTGCTAGAGGGGGTTACAGGGGATCCGGAAACACCATATATTTT.

This clonotype has at least ten counts. The genes are TRBV12-3 or TRBV12-4 and TRBJ2-3; 13 nucleotides line up with TRBD2. Trimming at V came to 5 bases and at J to 3 bases, leaving 5 bases not matched to a gene. The CDR3 spans 16 residues. CDR3 in amino acids: CASSTTSGGPTDTQYF. DNA of the CDR3: TGTGCCAGCAGTACGACTAGCGGGGGGCCTACAGATACGCAGTATTTT.

This clonotype has more than one count but fewer than ten. The rearrangement links TRBV27 to TRBJ2-4; possible D gene TRBD1, 6 bases. Germline CDR1 and CDR2: MNHEY and SMNVEV (reference sequence). The CDR3 has 13 residues. Trimming stripped 3 bases from V and 9 bases from J, with 12 bases between. CDR3 nucleotides: TGTGCCAGCAGTTTTTTCGGACAGCCCATTCAGTACTTC. It encodes CASSFFGQPIQYF.

This sequence joins TRBV7-3 and TRBJ2-1; D tentatively fits TRBD1 or TRBD2 (6 bases each). V gave up 1 base and J gave up 4 bases, with 8 bases separating them. Per germline, CDR1 SGHTA and CDR2 FQGTGA. The CDR3 length is 14 residues. This CDR3 is CASSLKGGYNEQFF. In DNA form, the CDR3 reads TGTGCCAGCAGCTTAAAGGGGGGATACAATGAGCAGTTCTTC.

This clonotype came up a few times. This sequence joins TRBV9 and TRBJ2-1, with 10 positions matching TRBD2. This CDR3 has 17 residues. J lost 5 bases, V lost 6 bases, and 14 bases had no gene match. Germline CDR1 and CDR2: SGDLS and YYNGEE. In DNA form, the CDR3 reads TGTGCCAGCACCCGCCTTCTTGGACTAGCGGCGAACAATGAGCAGTTCTTC. Amino acid sequence: CASTRLLGLAANNEQFF.

This clonotype has just a few counts. The chain couples TRBV10-3 to TRBJ2-5; maybe TRBD2 (6 bases). The CDR3 consists of 16 residues. Germline CDR1 and CDR2: ENHRY and SYGVKD. Trimming took 0 bases from V and 5 from J, leaving 16 bases between them. The CDR3 sequence is CAISESLTRGTETQYF. The DNA for the CDR3 is TGTGCCATCAGTGAGTCCCTTACGCGGGGAACGGAGACCCAGTACTTC.

The chain employs TRBV5-1 and TRBJ2-3; TRBD2 aligns across 13 bases. V shed 0 bases, J shed 0 bases, and the junction held 4 bases outside the gene matches. CDR3 length: 18 residues. Germline-derived CDR1 and CDR2 are SGHRS and YFSETQ. This chain's CDR3 is CASSLAGTSGTSTDTQYF. CDR3 bases: TGCGCCAGCAGCTTGGCCGGGACTAGCGGGACCAGCACAGATACGCAGTATTTT.

This clonotype has at least ten counts. The V and J genes are TRBV29-1 and TRBJ2-2; D is tentatively TRBD1 or TRBD2 (5 bases each). Trimming pared 3 bases from V and 5 bases from J, leaving 13 bases between. The CDR3 is made up of 14 amino acids. The germline CDR1 and CDR2 sequences are SQVTM and ANQGSEA. In DNA form, the CDR3 reads TGCAGCGTTGATACGGGGCCAGCAACCGGGGAGCTGTTTTTT. Protein: CSVDTGPATGELFF.

This clonotype was picked up many times. This chain uses TRBV20-1 with TRBJ2-3, with TRBD1 identical over 8 bases. V shed 5 bases and J 4 bases; nucleotides not matched to a gene: 14. CDR3 length equals 16 residues. Per the germline V gene, CDR1 is DFQATT and CDR2 is SNEGSKA (reference sequence). The CDR3 reads CSALHRRTGISDTQYF. CDR3 sequence (DNA): TGCAGTGCTCTACACCGACGGACAGGGATTTCAGATACGCAGTATTTT.

The CDR3 DNA reads TGTGCCATCAGTGAACCCGGGACAGGCGCCGAGTTATGGAATCAGCCCCAGCATTTT. It codes for CAISEPGTGAELWNQPQHF. This chain uses TRBV10-3 with TRBJ1-5, with 8 nucleotides matching TRBD1. From germline, CDR1 is ENHRY and CDR2 SYGVKD. The CDR3 is made up of 19 amino acids. V gave up 3 bases and J gave up 4 bases; unmatched junction bases: 17.

The chain has TRBV7-3 and TRBJ2-1; D is uncertain. The germline V gene encodes CDR1 SGHTA and CDR2 FQGTGA. V was cut by 2 bases and J by 0 bases, with 11 bases left in between. CDR3 size: 16 residues. The CDR3, as DNA: TGTGCCAGCAGCTTATCTTTCCGCAGCTCCTACAATGAGCAGTTCTTC. Protein: CASSLSFRSSYNEQFF.

This clonotype showed up many times. The genes are TRBV11-2 and TRBJ2-7; TRBD2 is a possible D gene (5 bases). The germline V gene encodes CDR1 SGHAT and CDR2 FQNNGV. This CDR3 contains 15 residues. Trimming shortened V by 2 bases and J by 5 bases, and 16 bases separated the two germline ends. The CDR3 loop reads CASSLLGSLIHEQYF. The CDR3 nucleotides read TGTGCCAGCAGCTTACTTGGGAGTCTAATCCACGAGCAGTACTTC.

This sequence joins TRBV7-2 and TRBJ2-3, with D unresolved. Germline loops: CDR1 SGHTA, CDR2 FQGNSA. The CDR3 consists of 12 residues. The germline V and J ends were trimmed by 6 bases and 4 bases, with 8 bases remaining between them. The CDR3 loop reads CASRPEADTQYF. For the CDR3, the DNA is TGTGCCAGCAGACCAGAAGCAGATACGCAGTATTTT.

This clonotype was counted only a few times. The chain links TRBV11-2 to TRBJ2-3; D is unclear. Trimming left V 5 bases short and J 1 base short, with 13 bases between. Germline assignment: CDR1 SGHAT and CDR2 FQNNGV. The CDR3 spans 15 residues. The CDR3 loop is CASSRTPFRTDTQYF. CDR3 DNA: TGTGCCAGCAGCCGTACCCCATTCCGCACAGATACGCAGTATTTT.

The DNA of the CDR3 is TGCAGTGCTTCCCAGGACATTAGCAATCAGCCCCAGCATTTT. It yields the protein CSASQDISNQPQHF. The genes are TRBV20-1 and TRBJ1-5; D might be TRBD1 (5 bases). Germline lookup yields CDR1 DFQATT and CDR2 SNEGSKA (reference sequence). Trimming took off 5 bases at V and 0 bases at J, with 11 bases between the two ends. This CDR3 is 14 amino acids long.

This clonotype was seen more than once but under ten times. V usage is TRBV5-1 and J usage is TRBJ2-1; D is unresolved. Trimming cost V 1 base and J 3 bases, with 8 bases left between them. This CDR3 comprises 14 residues. Germline V gene sequence: CDR1 SGHRS, CDR2 YFSETQ. The CDR3 is CASSLYGVYNEQFF. For the CDR3, the DNA is TGCGCCAGCAGCTTGTATGGAGTCTACAATGAGCAGTTCTTC.

In this sample, this clonotype turned up many times. V is TRBV6-5 and J is TRBJ2-7; possible D gene TRBD1, 6 bases. This CDR3 region has 14 residues. Trimming pared 0 bases from V and 1 base from J, leaving 7 bases between. Germline CDR1 MNHEY, CDR2 SVGAGI. The CDR3 reads CASSYSRGSYEQYF. For the CDR3, the DNA is TGTGCCAGCAGTTACTCAAGGGGGTCCTACGAGCAGTACTTC.

In this sample, this clonotype turned up a few times. This chain connects TRBV20-1 to TRBJ2-5, with D perhaps matching TRBD1 (6 bases). Trimming cost V 5 bases and J 5 bases, with 15 bases left between them. CDR1 DFQATT and CDR2 SNEGSKA come from the germline V gene (reference sequence). CDR3 size: 13 residues. The CDR3 nucleotides are TGCAGTGCTTGGCCCAGGGGCCCGGAGACCCAGTACTTC. Residues: CSAWPRGPETQYF.

The gene calls are TRBV5-4 and TRBJ1-6; no definite D call. V was clipped by 4 bases and J by 7 bases, with 15 bases between them. Germline V gene lookup returns CDR1 SGHNT and CDR2 YYREEE (reference sequence). This CDR3 has 15 residues. The chain's CDR3 is CASSPGSNLNSPLHF. CDR3 DNA sequence: TGTGCCAGCAGCCCGGGGAGCAACTTAAATTCACCCCTCCACTTT. Variable domain in full (rest from reference TRBV5-4 and TRBJ1-6): ETGVTQSPTHLIKTRGQQVTLRCSSQSGHNTVSWYQQALGQGPQFIFQYYREEENGRGNFPPRFSGLQFPNYSSELNVNALELDDSALYLCASSPGSNLNSPLHFGNGTRLTVT.

Only a few counts were recorded for this clonotype. The gene calls are TRBV2 and TRBJ2-1; 7 bases match TRBD2. Per germline, CDR1 SNHLY and CDR2 FYNNEI. The CDR3 is made up of 13 amino acids. Trimming at V came to 6 bases and at J to 9 bases, leaving 8 bases not matched to a gene. CDR3 in amino acids: CASRGGTLGEQFF. The CDR3 nucleotides read TGTGCCAGCAGGGGAGGGACCCTCGGTGAGCAGTTCTTC.

This clonotype was found a few times. The chain uses TRBV20-1 and TRBJ2-3; 10 bases map to TRBD2. After removal of 4 bases from V and 4 bases from J, the junction contained 8 bases not matched to a gene. The CDR3 covers 15 residues. Germline lookup yields CDR1 DFQATT and CDR2 SNEGSKA (reference sequence). This CDR3 is CSAISGRAGSDTQYF. DNA of the CDR3: TGCAGTGCTATCAGCGGGAGGGCCGGGTCAGATACGCAGTATTTT.